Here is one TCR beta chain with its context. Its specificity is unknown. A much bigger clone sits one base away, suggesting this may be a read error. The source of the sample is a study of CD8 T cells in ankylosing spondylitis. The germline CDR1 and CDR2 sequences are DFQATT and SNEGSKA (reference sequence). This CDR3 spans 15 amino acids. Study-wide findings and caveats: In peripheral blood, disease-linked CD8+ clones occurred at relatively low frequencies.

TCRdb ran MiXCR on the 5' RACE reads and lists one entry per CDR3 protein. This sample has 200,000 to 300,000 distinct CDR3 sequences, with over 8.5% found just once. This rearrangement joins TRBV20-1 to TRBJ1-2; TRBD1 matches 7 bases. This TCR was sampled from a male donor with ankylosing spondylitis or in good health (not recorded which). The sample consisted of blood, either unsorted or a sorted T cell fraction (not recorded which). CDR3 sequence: CSASVEGAPNYGCTF. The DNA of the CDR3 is TGCAGTGCTAGCGTGGAGGGGGCCCCTAACTATGGCTGCACCTTC.